The 11 T cell receptor beta chains listed next were all sequenced from one sample in a study of cytomegalovirus exposure and HLA in healthy donors. PCR amplification relied on 60 Vbeta primers (plus 13 Jbeta primers). Sequenced by immunoSEQ multiplex PCR; TCRdb stores in-frame clones only, minus some. The top ten hold roughly 13% of the sample, which has 84,000 or so clones, under 80% seen once. The specimen was PBMCs. Receptors originate from a human donor in good health.

The sample holds many counts of this clone. The CDR3 spells CASSSDRQGAAGYTF. The DNA for the CDR3 is TGTGCCAGCAGCTCCGACCGACAGGGGGCTGCGGGCTACACCTTC. The gene calls are TRBV7-9 and TRBJ1-2; 10 nucleotides align to TRBD1. Germline loops: CDR1 SEHNR, CDR2 FQNEAQ (reference sequence). V lost 4 bases, J lost 8 bases, and 10 bases stayed unmatched. This CDR3 has 15 residues.

J is TRBJ1-2 and V is TRBV7-8, with TRBD1 matching over 8 bases. Trimming at V came to 5 bases and at J to 4 bases, leaving 15 bases not matched to a gene. The length of the CDR3 is 17 residues. The germline V gene encodes CDR1 SGHVS and CDR2 FQNEAQ. CDR3 loop: CASSPGTGGFAGYGYTF. The CDR3 DNA reads as TGTGCCAGCAGCCCGGGGACAGGTGGATTTGCCGGCTATGGCTACACCTTC.

The chain carries TRBV7-9 and TRBJ2-2; 7 bases line up with TRBD1. The germline CDR1 and CDR2 sequences are SEHNR and FQNEAQ (reference sequence). The CDR3 is 15 amino acids. V lost 2 bases, J lost 4 bases, and 4 bases stayed unmatched. The CDR3 is CASSLLGQATGELFF. As DNA, the CDR3 is TGTGCCAGCAGCTTACTCGGACAGGCCACCGGGGAGCTGTTTTTT. Drawing the rest from reference TRBV7-9 and TRBJ2-2, the complete variable domain is DTGVSQNPRHKITKRGQNVTFRCDPISEHNRLYWYRQTLGQGPEFLTYFQNEAQLEKSRLLSDRFSAERPKGSFSTLEIQRTEQGDSAMYLCASSLLGQATGELFFGEGSRLTVL.

The genes are TRBV7-8 and TRBJ2-7, with 8 bases fitting TRBD1. The CDR3 covers 14 residues. The junction had 9 bases not matched to a gene; V was cut back by 5 bases and J by 6 bases. The germline gives CDR1 SGHVS, CDR2 FQNEAQ. The CDR3 nucleotides are TGTGCCAGCAGCCAGGGGACAGGTCAAGCCGAGCAGTACTTC. Encoded protein: CASSQGTGQAEQYF.

The V gene is TRBV5-6, the J gene TRBJ2-3; a possible D gene is TRBD1 (6 bases). Germline assignment: CDR1 SGHDT and CDR2 YYEEEE. This CDR3 has 14 amino acids. V lost 0 bases and J lost 3, with 8 bases in between. The CDR3 sequence: CASSLEQGTDTQYF. The CDR3, as DNA: TGTGCCAGCAGCTTGGAACAGGGAACAGATACGCAGTATTTT.

The J gene is TRBJ1-1, the V gene TRBV20-1; 7 bases match TRBD1. The germline V gene encodes CDR1 DFQATT and CDR2 SNEGSKA (reference sequence). This CDR3 contains 11 residues. This chain's CDR3 is CTGTENTEAFF. CDR3 DNA sequence: TGCACTGGGACAGAGAACACTGAAGCTTTCTTT.

The chain is built from TRBV6-6 and TRBJ1-2, with D possibly matching TRBD1 (5 bases). Germline V gene data show CDR1 as MNHNY and CDR2 as SVGAGI (reference sequence). V was trimmed by 0 bases and J by 4 bases, leaving 9 bases between them. This CDR3 has 14 amino acids. CDR3 sequence reads: CASSYSMTVYGYTF. In DNA form, the CDR3 reads TGTGCCAGCAGTTACTCGATGACAGTCTATGGCTACACCTTC.

This chain uses TRBV11-2 with TRBJ1-4, with 7 positions matching TRBD1. CDR3 length: 15 residues. V was pared by 1 base and J by 5 bases, with 4 bases of the junction left unmatched. Germline V gives CDR1 SGHAT, CDR2 FQNNGV. CDR3 in amino acids: CASSLGDRENEKLFF. The CDR3 DNA reads TGTGCCAGCAGCTTAGGTGACAGGGAAAATGAAAAACTGTTTTTT.

This rearrangement joins TRBV7-6 to TRBJ2-5; a possible D gene is TRBD1 (6 bases). Germline V gene sequence: CDR1 SGHVS, CDR2 FNYEAQ. The CDR3 consists of 15 residues. Trimming shortened V by 4 bases and J by 2 bases, and 14 bases separated the two germline ends. The CDR3 is CASSSPWGRQETQYF. For the CDR3, the DNA is TGTGCCAGCAGCTCGCCTTGGGGGCGGCAAGAGACCCAGTACTTC.

This clone was observed a single time. This chain links TRBV9 with TRBJ1-2; 8 nucleotides agree with TRBD1. The length of the CDR3 is 12 residues. V lost 1 base and J lost 7; bases outside the gene matches: 0. Germline CDR1 is SGDLS and CDR2 is YYNGEE. CDR3 DNA: TGTGCCAGCAGCGTAACAGGGGGTGGCTACACCTTC. The encoded protein is CASSVTGGGYTF.

The V gene is TRBV29-1, the J gene TRBJ2-7; D is possibly TRBD1 (5 bases). This CDR3 has 14 amino acids. The germline V gene has CDR1 SQVTM and CDR2 ANQGSEA. Trimming took off 4 bases at V and 2 bases at J, with 15 bases between the two ends. The CDR3 sequence: CSVAIQGRTYEQYF. DNA of the CDR3: TGCAGCGTTGCCATCCAGGGTAGAACCTACGAGCAGTACTTC.